A selection of T cell receptor beta chains follows, all from one sample in a study of Ad26.COV2.S vaccination and SARS-CoV-2 variants. Assay used: immunoSEQ multiplex PCR; TCRdb lists only in-frame clones, some missing. Among hundreds of thousands of clones listed, about nine tenths were seen once. Here the sequenced sample was peripheral blood, taken in a trial of Ad26.COV2.S vaccine versus placebo. These receptors all come from a person between 18 and 60 years old who received the Ad26.COV2.S COVID-19 vaccine or a placebo. CDR3s include the opening cysteine and the closing phenylalanine or tryptophan. Each record gives: D gene, clone size, V gene, J gene, CDR3 DNA, CDR3 protein. A D gene is named only where the DNA matches it firmly. Some rows mark clone size as missing; the rest say once, few, many or name a class of expanded clone.

D: .
size: .
V: TRBV15
J: TRBJ2-5
DNA: TGTGCCACCAGCAGAGATCAAAGCAAGAGAACCCAGTACTTC
CDR3: CATSRDQSKRTQYF

D: TRBD1
size: .
V: TRBV28
J: TRBJ2-3
DNA: TGTGCCGGCCGGGACAGGGGACGGGATACGCAGTATTTT
CDR3: CAGRDRGRDTQYF

D: .
size: once
V: TRBV19
J: TRBJ2-3
DNA: TGTGCCAGTAGTATTGGCAGCAGCACAGATACGCAGTATTTT
CDR3: CASSIGSSTDTQYF

D: .
size: once
V: TRBV5-6
J: TRBJ2-7
DNA: TGTGCCAGCAGCCCCGGACCAGTGGCGGGTGGGAGATACTACGAGCAGTACTTC
CDR3: CASSPGPVAGGRYYEQYF

D: .
size: .
V: TRBV19
J: TRBJ2-3
DNA: TGTGCCAGTAGTATCCCGGACTCGACAGATACGCAGTATTTT
CDR3: CASSIPDSTDTQYF

D: TRBD1
size: few
V: TRBV30
J: TRBJ1-2
DNA: TGTGCCTGGGAGAAGGGGACAGGGAGTTATGGCTACACCTTC
CDR3: CAWEKGTGSYGYTF

D: .
size: .
V: TRBV4-2
J: TRBJ2-2
DNA: TGTGCCAGCAGCCAAGAACAGGGTTTTTTCACCGGGGAGCTGTTTTTT
CDR3: CASSQEQGFFTGELFF

D: TRBD1
size: .
V: TRBV19
J: TRBJ1-2
DNA: TGTGCCAGTAATACAGGGGAAGGCTATGGCTACACCTTC
CDR3: CASNTGEGYGYTF

D: .
size: .
V: TRBV4-1
J: TRBJ2-7
DNA: TGCGCCAGCAGCCAAGATCGAAACTACGAGCAGTACTTC
CDR3: CASSQDRNYEQYF

D: .
size: .
V: TRBV9
J: TRBJ2-7
DNA: TGTGCCAGCAGCGTTGCGTCAGCCTCCTACGAGCAGTACTTC
CDR3: CASSVASASYEQYF

D: .
size: few
V: TRBV4-1
J: TRBJ2-5
DNA: TGCGCCAGCAGCCAAGGATTAATTGAGGGCCAAGAGACCCAGTACTTC
CDR3: CASSQGLIEGQETQYF

D: .
size: .
V: TRBV19
J: TRBJ2-3
DNA: TGTGCCAGCAGCCGGCGGGGACAGTGGGTGGGTAGCACAGATACGCAGTATTTT
CDR3: CASSRRGQWVGSTDTQYF

D: TRBD1
size: once
V: TRBV28
J: TRBJ2-2
DNA: TGTGCCAGCAGTTTACGGAGGACAGGCACGGCCGGGGAGCTGTTTTTT
CDR3: CASSLRRTGTAGELFF

D: TRBD1
size: .
V: TRBV5-4
J: TRBJ1-6
DNA: TGTGCCAGCAGCTCACGAGGGACAGGGCCACCCCTCCACTTT
CDR3: CASSSRGTGPPLHF

D: TRBD1
size: once
V: TRBV27
J: TRBJ1-2
DNA: TGTGCCAGCAGCAGGGGGCGCGCCTATGGCTACACCTTC
CDR3: CASSRGRAYGYTF

D: .
size: .
V: TRBV6-1
J: TRBJ2-5
DNA: TGTGCCAGCAGTGAAGCGCTCGGGTTCCAAGAGACCCAGTACTTC
CDR3: CASSEALGFQETQYF

D: .
size: .
V: TRBV2
J: TRBJ2-7
DNA: TGTGCCACCGATAAGACAGTTGACTACGAGCAGTACTTC
CDR3: CATDKTVDYEQYF

D: TRBD1
size: few
V: TRBV10-3
J: TRBJ1-5
DNA: TGTGCCACCGCGGGACAGGGAACTGGTCAGCCCCAGCATTTT
CDR3: CATAGQGTGQPQHF

D: TRBD1
size: .
V: TRBV18
J: TRBJ1-5
DNA: TGTGCCAGCTCACCCACCGGGACAGGGAACCAGCCCCAGCATTTT
CDR3: CASSPTGTGNQPQHF

D: .
size: .
V: TRBV5-5
J: TRBJ1-4
DNA: TGTGCCAGCAGTTTACCGGGCCCCCTCAAAGAAAAACTGTTTTTT
CDR3: CASSLPGPLKEKLFF

D: .
size: .
V: TRBV6-6
J: TRBJ2-5
DNA: TGTGCCAGCAGTTCCGGACTCAGTTCGGCCCAGTACTTC
CDR3: CASSSGLSSAQYF

D: TRBD1
size: .
V: TRBV6-2/TRBV6-3
J: TRBJ1-2
DNA: TGTGCCAGCAGCAACGGACATCCCTGGACAGGGTATCATGGCTACACCTTC
CDR3: CASSNGHPWTGYHGYTF

D: .
size: .
V: TRBV7-9
J: TRBJ1-2
DNA: TGTGCCAGCAGTGGGACGGCCGAAACTAACTATGGCTACACCTTC
CDR3: CASSGTAETNYGYTF

D: TRBD2
size: .
V: TRBV6-2/TRBV6-3
J: TRBJ2-3
DNA: TGTGCCAGCAGTTACCAAGCGGGACCGAGCACAGATACGCAGTATTTT
CDR3: CASSYQAGPSTDTQYF

D: .
size: .
V: TRBV12-3/TRBV12-4
J: TRBJ1-5
DNA: TGTGCCAGCAGTCCGGGGAGTGATCTGCCCCAGCATTTT
CDR3: CASSPGSDLPQHF

D: TRBD1
size: .
V: TRBV9
J: TRBJ2-7
DNA: TGTGCCAGCAGCGGGTCGGACAGGGGGCTCTACGAGCAGTACTTC
CDR3: CASSGSDRGLYEQYF

D: TRBD1
size: once
V: TRBV6-2/TRBV6-3
J: TRBJ1-3
DNA: TGTGCCAGCAGTTACCGAGACCTGACAGGGTGGATGGGAAACACCATATATTTT
CDR3: CASSYRDLTGWMGNTIYF